The clone carrying this T cell receptor (beta chain) was seen repeatedly, ten times or more. No antigen is known for it. Addition of a universal primer site occurred through template switching, and cDNA carried unique molecular identifiers. MiXCR, applied by TCRdb to the 5' RACE reads, yields one record per CDR3 protein. Here the sample spans about 690,000 distinct CDR3 sequences, approximately 6% being singletons. This specimen comes from a study of identical twins. Looked up from germline, CDR1 is GTSNPN and CDR2 is SVGIG (reference sequence). The CDR3 totals 13 residues. The ends were cut back, 1 base at V and 3 bases at J, with 10 bases in the middle. Whole-study results and caveats: Instead of following the same donors, the conclusions were based on cross-sectional statistical analysis.

Sequences were obtained from naive T cells sorted from blood. V usage is TRBV30 and J usage is TRBJ2-7, with unresolved D. This clonotype originated in a man aged 18 to 30 in good health. CDR3: CAWSDRWGYEQYV. CDR3 nucleotide sequence: TGTGCCTGGAGTGATCGCTGGGGCTACGAGCAGTACGTC.